This record concerns one T cell receptor beta chain sequence. This sample is drawn from a study of blood T cell repertoires in COVID-19. The wider study: Nucleic acid was either cDNA or gDNA, and it came from T cells, B-cell-depleted T cells, or PBMCs.

In the source study's methods: Estimated nucleated cell counts came from reference gene primer amplification. Assay used: immunoSEQ multiplex PCR; TCRdb lists only in-frame clones, some missing. The V and J calls and clone size come from that table; D and trimming were worked out from the DNA. The sample holds 80,000 to 100,000 clones, approximately 79% seen once. The CDR3 is made up of 13 amino acids. The V end lost 3 bases, the J end lost 8 bases, and 11 bases lay between the germline ends. The sequence came from an elderly woman with active or convalescent COVID-19. V and J are TRBV12-3 or TRBV12-4 and TRBJ2-4, with D perhaps TRBD1 (6 bases). The sequenced sample consisted of peripheral blood. CDR3 bases: TGTGCCAGCAGTTTCTCTGAGGGGGACATTCAGTACTTC. Protein sequence: CASSFSEGDIQYF.